The 31 T cell receptor beta chains below were found in one sample sequenced in a study of cytomegalovirus exposure and HLA in healthy donors. The PCR ran on 60 Vbeta and 13 Jbeta primers. Assay used: immunoSEQ multiplex PCR; TCRdb lists only in-frame clones, some missing. Among more than 200,000 clones listed, 70% were seen once. Sample: PBMCs. These receptors were taken from a man aged 35 to 55 in good health and CMV-seropositive.

The chain uses TRBV5-8 and TRBJ1-5, with D tentatively TRBD1 (5 bases). The V and J ends lost 3 bases and 3 bases respectively, with 13 bases between them. CDR3 length equals 15 residues. Per germline, CDR1 SGHTS and CDR2 YDEGEE. For the CDR3, the DNA is TGTGCCAGCAGCTCCGGACAAAAGACCAATCAGCCCCAGCATTTT. It encodes CASSSGQKTNQPQHF.

CDR3 coding DNA: TGTGCCAGTAGTCCGGGGGACAGGGGTGTGGAGCAGTACTTC. Encoded protein: CASSPGDRGVEQYF. The gene calls are TRBV19 and TRBJ2-7; TRBD1 aligns across 10 bases. In germline, CDR1 is LNHDA, CDR2 SQIVND (reference sequence). The CDR3 runs to 14 residues. V lost 5 bases and J lost 7; bases outside the gene matches: 8.

The rearrangement links TRBV7-6 to TRBJ2-5, with TRBD1 matching 10 bases. Losses at the gene ends were 5 bases for V and 2 bases for J; bases not matched to a gene: 5. The germline V gene encodes CDR1 SGHVS and CDR2 FNYEAQ. The CDR3 extends over 15 amino acids. The CDR3 region is CASSRQGAVQETQYF. For the CDR3, the DNA is TGTGCCAGCAGCCGACAGGGGGCGGTTCAAGAGACCCAGTACTTC. Together with reference TRBV7-6 and TRBJ2-5, the CDR3 gives the full variable domain: GAGVSQSPRYKVTKRGQDVALRCDPISGHVSLYWYRQALGQGPEFLTYFNYEAQQDKSGLPNDRFSAERPEGSISTLTIQRTEQRDSAMYRCASSRQGAVQETQYFGPGTRLLVL.

The V and J genes are TRBV27 and TRBJ1-4; tentative D call: TRBD1 (6 bases). The length of the CDR3 is 21 residues. V was cut by 2 bases and J by 3 bases, with 28 bases left in between. Germline V gives CDR1 MNHEY, CDR2 SMNVEV (reference sequence). CDR3 nucleotides: TGTGCCAGCAGTTTAGCACCCAGGGGAGCGGGGTTGATTCCTCCTAATGAAAAACTGTTTTTT. Protein product: CASSLAPRGAGLIPPNEKLFF.

The J gene is TRBJ2-1, the V gene TRBV21-1; the table gives TRBD1 as D, unverified against the DNA. TRBV21-1 is labeled a pseudogene. The CDR3 sequence is 16 residues long. DNA for the CDR3: TGTGCCAGCAGCGGACAGGGGAGGACCTACTACAATGAGCAGTTCTTC. Translating gives CASSGQGRTYYNEQFF.

CDR3 in amino acids: CASSLRSGLQNTEAFF. The CDR3 region has the DNA TGCGCCAGCAGCTTGCGCAGCGGGTTACAGAACACTGAAGCTTTCTTT. V and J are TRBV5-1 and TRBJ1-1; D is unclear. Germline CDR1 reads SGHRS; CDR2 reads YFSETQ. Trimming took 1 base from V and 1 from J, leaving 14 bases between them. The CDR3 covers 16 residues.

This clone has just a few counts. The chain is built from TRBV2 and TRBJ1-5; 9 positions agree with TRBD1. Germline loops: CDR1 SNHLY, CDR2 FYNNEI. CDR3 size: 17 residues. Trimming cost V 3 bases and J 1 base; bases outside gene matches: 7. The CDR3 sequence: CASSDLGQGSSNQPQHF. The CDR3 nucleotides are TGTGCCAGCAGTGATCTAGGACAGGGGTCGAGCAATCAGCCCCAGCATTTT.

The V call is TRBV19, the J call TRBJ2-5; tentative D call: TRBD2 (7 bases). Germline V gene lookup returns CDR1 LNHDA and CDR2 SQIVND (reference sequence). The V gene lost 2 bases and the J gene lost 2 bases, with 9 bases spanning the gap. The CDR3 is made up of 14 amino acids. As DNA, the CDR3 is TGTGCCAGTAGTATACGGGGGGCTCAAGAGACCCAGTACTTC. This translates into CASSIRGAQETQYF.

This clone has only a few counts. The chain is built from TRBV19 and TRBJ2-2; 8 bases match TRBD1. CDR1 LNHDA and CDR2 SQIVND come from the germline V gene (reference sequence). Unmatched junction bases numbered 6, after V lost 9 bases and J lost 6 bases. This CDR3 comprises 13 residues. The CDR3 sequence is CASSDRVAGELFF. The DNA for the CDR3 is TGTGCCAGCTCGGACAGGGTTGCCGGGGAGCTGTTTTTT.

Only a few counts were recorded for this clone. This chain joins TRBV27 and TRBJ1-6, with 9 bases identical to TRBD1. With V trimmed by 6 bases and J by 9 bases, 6 bases remained unmatched. Germline assignment: CDR1 MNHEY and CDR2 SMNVEV (reference sequence). The CDR3 is 14 amino acids. The CDR3 spells CASRGQGYGSPLHF. The CDR3, as DNA: TGTGCCAGCAGGGGACAGGGTTATGGTTCACCCCTCCACTTT.

This rearrangement joins TRBV11-2 to TRBJ2-4, with TRBD2 matching over 9 bases. Per the germline V gene, CDR1 is SGHAT and CDR2 is FQNNGV. V gave up 1 base and J gave up 4 bases; unmatched junction bases: 5. The CDR3 is 16 amino acids. CDR3 amino acids: CASSLAGGGGKNIQYF. In DNA, the CDR3 is TGTGCCAGCAGCTTAGCGGGCGGGGGGGGGAAAAACATTCAGTACTTC. The complete variable domain, with remaining parts taken from reference TRBV11-2 and TRBJ2-4, reads EAGVAQSPRYKIIEKRQSVAFWCNPISGHATLYWYQQILGQGPKLLIQFQNNGVVDDSQLPKDRFSAERLKGVDSTLKIQPAKLEDSAVYLCASSLAGGGGKNIQYFGAGTRLSVL.

The rearrangement joins TRBV7-2 to TRBJ1-4, with D hard to call. The CDR3 has 15 amino acids. The V end lost 5 bases, the J end lost 0 bases, and 10 bases lay between the germline ends. CDR1 is SGHTA and CDR2 is FQGNSA in the germline V gene. CDR3 DNA: TGTGCCAGCAGCCCCCGGACTGCAACTAATGAAAAACTGTTTTTT. Amino acid sequence: CASSPRTATNEKLFF.

The chain carries TRBV6-1 and TRBJ1-2; D might be TRBD1 (6 bases). The CDR3 has 13 amino acids. Germline-derived CDR1 and CDR2 are MNHNS and SASEGT. The germline V and J ends were trimmed by 5 bases and 10 bases, with 17 bases remaining between them. CDR3 coding DNA: TGTGCCAGCAGTCCCCGACAGGAACGGGACTACACCTTC. The encoded protein is CASSPRQERDYTF.

This chain joins TRBV10-2 and TRBJ2-7; no reliable D call. The CDR3 has 11 residues. Trimming left V 7 bases short and J 4 bases short, with 8 bases between. The germline gives CDR1 WSHSY, CDR2 SAAADI. CDR3 protein: CASTDTYEQYF. The CDR3 DNA follows: TGCGCCAGCACCGACACGTACGAGCAGTACTTC.

The chain has TRBV27 and TRBJ1-2; the match to TRBD1 covers 7 bases. V gave up 7 bases and J gave up 6 bases; unmatched junction bases: 11. CDR1 and CDR2 from the germline V gene are MNHEY and SMNVEV (reference sequence). The CDR3 contains 14 residues. CDR3 sequence reads: CASTPSTGSHGYTF. The DNA for the CDR3 is TGTGCCAGCACCCCTTCGACAGGGTCGCATGGCTACACCTTC.

This clone has only a few counts. The genes are TRBV7-2 and TRBJ2-4; D gene unclear. The germline CDR1 and CDR2 sequences are SGHTA and FQGNSA. V dropped 1 base and J dropped 4 bases, with 8 bases sitting between them. The CDR3 contains 14 residues. CDR3 nucleotides: TGTGCCAGCAGCTTAGATACAGTTAAAAACATTCAGTACTTC. Amino acids: CASSLDTVKNIQYF. The variable domain in full, with the rest retrieved from reference TRBV7-2 and TRBJ2-4, is GAGVSQSPSNKVTEKGKDVELRCDPISGHTALYWYRQSLGQGLEFLIYFQGNSAPDKSGLPSDRFSAERTGGSVSTLTIQRTQQEDSAVYLCASSLDTVKNIQYFGAGTRLSVL.

The chain links TRBV4-1 to TRBJ1-3; D unresolved. The germline V gene encodes CDR1 MGHRA and CDR2 YSYEKL. CDR3 size: 13 residues. V was trimmed by 3 bases and J by 4 bases, leaving 7 bases between them. CDR3 region: CASSQSLGNTIYF. CDR3 nucleotides: TGCGCCAGCAGCCAGAGCTTAGGAAACACCATATATTTT.

This rearrangement joins TRBV7-2 to TRBJ2-4, with 11 bases identical to TRBD1. Germline V gene sequence: CDR1 SGHTA, CDR2 FQGNSA. V was clipped by 1 base and J by 8 bases; unmatched bases: 4. The CDR3 extends over 15 amino acids. CDR3 amino acids: CASSLVGQGVDIQYF. CDR3 nucleotides: TGTGCCAGCAGCTTAGTGGGACAGGGGGTAGACATTCAGTACTTC. Combining the CDR3 with reference TRBV7-2 and TRBJ2-4 gives the whole variable domain GAGVSQSPSNKVTEKGKDVELRCDPISGHTALYWYRQSLGQGLEFLIYFQGNSAPDKSGLPSDRFSAERTGGSVSTLTIQRTQQEDSAVYLCASSLVGQGVDIQYFGAGTRLSVL.

This clone has more than one count but fewer than ten. In nucleotides, the CDR3 is TGTGCCAGCAGCCTTAACAGGGGGCTATTCCTGTTTTTT. It specifies CASSLNRGLFLFF. The chain recombines TRBV14 with TRBJ2-2; 9 bases align to TRBD1. Germline V gene lookup returns CDR1 SGHDN and CDR2 FVKESK. V gave up 4 bases and J gave up 14 bases; unmatched junction bases: 8. The CDR3 contains 13 residues.

J is TRBJ1-4 and V is TRBV28; TRBD1 is a possible D gene (6 bases). Germline values: CDR1 MDHEN, CDR2 SYDVKM. The CDR3 contains 13 residues. Deletions cut 5 bases from V and 8 bases from J, with 12 bases between. CDR3 in amino acids: CASSTGQEEKLFF. The DNA of the CDR3 is TGTGCCAGCAGTACAGGGCAGGAGGAAAAACTGTTTTTT.

V usage is TRBV4-1 and J usage is TRBJ2-7; D not resolved. The CDR3 is 14 amino acids. Germline CDR1 and CDR2: MGHRA and YSYEKL. The V end lost 2 bases, the J end lost 2 bases, and 10 bases lay between the germline ends. As DNA, the CDR3 is TGCGCCAGCAGCCAACTAGACGGAGCCTACGAGCAGTACTTC. Translated, it gives CASSQLDGAYEQYF.

The rearrangement links TRBV4-3 to TRBJ2-3; the match to TRBD2 covers 11 bases. V shed 4 bases, J shed 2 bases, and the junction held 14 bases outside the gene matches. The CDR3 contains 19 residues. CDR1 and CDR2 (germline): LGHNA, YSLEER. CDR3 residues: CASSPAGGTSGLLTDTQYF. CDR3 DNA: TGCGCCAGCAGCCCGGCTGGCGGGACTAGCGGATTGCTCACAGATACGCAGTATTTT.

The chain carries TRBV4-1 and TRBJ2-1; D not resolved. There are 12 residues in the CDR3. Trimming took off 0 bases at V and 10 bases at J, with 7 bases between the two ends. Germline V gives CDR1 MGHRA, CDR2 YSYEKL. The CDR3: CASSQDHREQFF. CDR3 sequence (DNA): TGCGCCAGCAGCCAAGATCACCGGGAGCAGTTCTTC.

This clone appeared a single time. The junction shows a germline mismatch at one end, possibly a read error. Other DNA sequences in the same sample also yield this CDR3. The V and J genes are TRBV2 and TRBJ1-3; TRBD1 is a possible D gene (6 bases). Germline lookup yields CDR1 SNHLY and CDR2 FYNNEI. This CDR3 is built from 16 residues. In DNA form, the CDR3 reads TGTGCCAGCAGGGGCCTACGGGGGGGCTCTGGAAACACCATATACTTT. Its translation is CASRGLRGGSGNTIYF. Variable domain in full (rest from reference TRBV2 and TRBJ1-3): EPEVTQTPSHQVTQMGQEVILRCVPISNHLYFYWYRQILGQKVEFLVSFYNNEISEKSEIFDDQFSVERPDGSNFTLKIRSTKLEDSAMYFCASRGLRGGSGNTIYFGEGSWLTVV.

This chain's CDR3 is CSVVQDNGYTF. The CDR3 DNA reads TGCAGCGTTGTGCAGGATAATGGCTACACCTTC. This rearrangement joins TRBV29-1 to TRBJ1-2, with D unclear. V was shortened by 4 bases and J by 6 bases, with 9 bases between the two germline ends. CDR3 size: 11 residues. The germline gives CDR1 SQVTM, CDR2 ANQGSEA.

J is TRBJ1-2 and V is TRBV19; 9 positions match TRBD1. The CDR3 loop spans 15 amino acids. Germline V CDR1 and CDR2: LNHDA, SQIVND (reference sequence). With 1 base clipped from V and 2 bases from J, the junction kept 2 bases outside the gene matches. In DNA, the CDR3 is TGTGCCAGTAGTATAGGCGACAGGGGGAACTATGGCTACACCTTC. It yields the protein CASSIGDRGNYGYTF.

The rearrangement uses TRBV5-4 and TRBJ2-3, with 10 bases matching TRBD2. The V gene end was trimmed by 4 bases and the J gene end by 5 bases; junction bases not matched to a gene: 7. The CDR3 spans 15 residues. Germline-derived CDR1 and CDR2 are SGHNT and YYREEE (reference sequence). The CDR3 coding sequence is TGTGCCAGCAGCCGGAGCGGGGGGGGGATAGATACGCAGTATTTT. This gives the protein CASSRSGGGIDTQYF.

The CDR3 sequence: CASSGGGFPTF. In DNA, the CDR3 is TGTGCCAGCAGTGGCGGGGGGTTCCCCACCTTC. The J gene is TRBJ1-2, the V gene TRBV27, with D possibly TRBD1 on 5 matching bases. Germline-derived CDR1 and CDR2 are MNHEY and SMNVEV (reference sequence). V shed 5 bases and J shed 13 bases, with 14 bases lying between them. The CDR3 is made up of 11 amino acids.

This chain connects TRBV6-1 to TRBJ1-6; D remains ambiguous. The V and J ends lost 4 bases and 10 bases respectively, with 8 bases between them. The CDR3 has 12 amino acids. CDR1 is MNHNS, CDR2 SASEGT, per germline. The CDR3 loop reads CASSGTGSPLHF. CDR3 DNA: TGTGCCAGCAGTGGGACGGGATCACCCCTCCACTTT.

The rearrangement joins TRBV18 to TRBJ1-2, with 8 bases fitting TRBD1. J gave up 1 base and V 3 bases, and 10 bases lay outside the gene matches. The CDR3 totals 17 residues. Germline CDR1 KGHSH, CDR2 LQKENI. The CDR3, as DNA: TGTGCCAGCTCACCTGGACAGGGACGATCATTTAACTATGGCTACACCTTC. Residues: CASSPGQGRSFNYGYTF.

A single count supports this clone. CDR3 sequence reads: CASSGGGTGGRSYEQYF. DNA of the CDR3: TGTGCCAGCAGTGGGGGGGGGACAGGGGGACGCTCCTACGAGCAGTACTTC. The chain has TRBV28 and TRBJ2-7, with TRBD1 matching over 11 bases. Germline V gene sequence: CDR1 MDHEN, CDR2 SYDVKM. The length of the CDR3 is 17 residues. The J segment lost 0 bases and the V segment lost 5 bases, leaving 9 bases of the junction unmatched.